The T cell receptor (beta chain) described here comes from a study of Ad26.COV2.S vaccination and SARS-CoV-2 variants. Turning to the study itself: In the study, Ad26.COV2.S was injected intramuscularly once, or twice 56 days apart.

As concerns this clone: Its specificity is not known.

The CDR3 covers 18 residues. V was trimmed by 0 bases and J by 8 bases, leaving 22 bases between them. Germline values: CDR1 LGHNA, CDR2 YSLEER. Treatment: some 20 received Ad26.COV2.S at low or high dose, single or two shots; about 5 received placebo; per-sample allocation not given. Sampling occurred on day 63 after the first vaccine or placebo injection. Study results and limitations: Vaccinees displayed broader spike-specific TCR repertoires than placebo recipients.

The method was immunoSEQ multiplex PCR; TCRdb's version includes in-frame clones alone and lacks a portion of them. This table holds 300,000 to 350,000 clones, roughly 88% found once. The TCR comes from a person between 18 and 65 years old who received the Ad26.COV2.S COVID-19 vaccine or a placebo. This chain joins TRBV4-3 and TRBJ1-4; D call uncertain. The specimen comprised peripheral blood, sampled in a trial of Ad26.COV2.S vaccine versus placebo. The CDR3 loop is CASSQELRTVGSQEKLFF. In DNA form, the CDR3 reads TGCGCCAGCAGCCAAGAATTAAGAACGGTTGGATCTCAAGAAAAACTGTTTTTT.